Included here is one T cell receptor beta chain sequence, with context. The target antigen is unknown. This sample was included in a study of T cell responses to AZD1222 COVID-19 vaccine. Study-level information: Pooled in the analysis were second doses at about 4 or about 12 weeks.

Germline CDR1 MNHEY, CDR2 SMNVEV (reference sequence). V was clipped by 3 bases and J by 6 bases, with 17 bases between them. CDR3 length equals 15 residues. TCRdb keeps only in-frame clones here, not all; method: immunoSEQ multiplex PCR. This table has about 180,000 clones, around 93% appearing once. Whole-study results and caveats: There were mostly white British donors and more females than males, and clonal diversity was possibly underestimated. Repertoires were obtained solely post-peak T cell response. Among AZD1222 vaccinees, only 6 or 7 were seropositive at baseline.

This clonotype was sampled from an adult in good health. Material: peripheral blood, obtained on day 0 of AZD1222 vaccination. This chain uses TRBV27 with TRBJ1-1; no firm D call. The CDR3 DNA follows: TGTGCCAGCAGTTTTCTAACTAAAGCACGTCCTGAAGCTTTCTTT. Translation: CASSFLTKARPEAFF.